The 14 T cell receptor beta chains reported below all come from one sample, sequenced in a study of cytomegalovirus exposure and HLA in healthy donors. PCR employed 60 Vbeta and 13 Jbeta primers. Sequencing used immunoSEQ multiplex PCR; TCRdb keeps in-frame clones, though not all of them. The ten most abundant clones cover about 0.83% of a sample with approximately 75,000 clones. What was sequenced was PBMCs. All receptors come from a boy aged 5-17 years in good health and CMV-seronegative.

The J gene is TRBJ1-3, the V gene TRBV6-1, with D possibly TRBD1 on 6 matching bases. The CDR3 sequence is 13 residues long. With 3 bases removed from V and 8 bases from J, the gap between germline ends came to 11 bases. CDR1 and CDR2 (germline): MNHNS, SASEGT. This CDR3 is CASSEAGTYTIYF. Here the CDR3 DNA reads TGTGCCAGCAGTGAGGCCGGGACATACACCATATATTTT.

The J gene is TRBJ2-7, the V gene TRBV5-4; TRBD1 matches 10 bases. The CDR3 length is 17 residues. V lost 4 bases, J lost 4 bases, and 14 bases stayed unmatched. Germline V CDR1 and CDR2: SGHNT, YYREEE (reference sequence). The CDR3 region is CASSQTPTGTGVYEQYF. For the CDR3, the DNA is TGTGCCAGCAGCCAGACCCCAACCGGGACAGGGGTATACGAGCAGTACTTC.

The genes are TRBV4-1 and TRBJ2-3, with 7 bases fitting TRBD1. J gave up 0 bases and V 1 base, and 4 bases lay outside the gene matches. Germline V gene sequence: CDR1 MGHRA, CDR2 YSYEKL. The CDR3 length is 16 residues. CDR3 nucleotides: TGCGCCAGCAGCCAAGGGAAGGGGGCAAGCACAGATACGCAGTATTTT. Protein: CASSQGKGASTDTQYF.

The chain recombines TRBV5-5 with TRBJ1-3, with TRBD1 matching over 7 bases. This CDR3 has 14 residues. J gave up 2 bases and V 5 bases, and 4 bases lay outside the gene matches. Germline V CDR1 and CDR2: SGHKS, YYEKEE (reference sequence). CDR3 coding DNA: TGTGCCAGCAGTTTTGGGACAGCTGGAAACACCATATATTTT. It yields the protein CASSFGTAGNTIYF.

The V and J genes are TRBV5-6 and TRBJ1-5; possible D gene TRBD1, 5 bases. The V and J ends lost 3 bases and 1 base respectively, with 8 bases between them. The CDR3 has 14 amino acids. Germline V lookup: CDR1 SGHDT, CDR2 YYEEEE. CDR3 loop: CASSSGLSNQPQHF. The CDR3 region has the DNA TGTGCCAGCAGCTCAGGGTTGAGCAATCAGCCCCAGCATTTT.

The chain couples TRBV25-1 to TRBJ1-1; 8 nucleotides align to TRBD1. The V segment lost 3 bases and the J segment 1 base; nucleotides outside the gene matches: 13. CDR3 length equals 18 residues. Germline values: CDR1 MGHDK, CDR2 SYGVNS. The CDR3 loop is CASSDWAGGYKGNTEAFF. CDR3 sequence (DNA): TGTGCCAGCAGTGACTGGGCAGGGGGCTATAAAGGGAACACTGAAGCTTTCTTT. The whole variable domain, filled in from reference TRBV25-1 and TRBJ1-1, reads EADIYQTPRYLVIGTGKKITLECSQTMGHDKMYWYQQDPGMELHLIHYSYGVNSTEKGDLSSESTVSRIRTEHFPLTLESARPSHTSQYLCASSDWAGGYKGNTEAFFGQGTRLTVV.

The chain has TRBV7-2 and TRBJ1-3, with a tentative D call TRBD1 (6 bases). This CDR3 contains 13 residues. Between the trimmed V and J ends, which lost 6 bases and 2 bases, there was a span of 8 bases. Germline values: CDR1 SGHTA, CDR2 FQGNSA. CDR3 residues: CASRQGTGNTIYF. CDR3 DNA: TGTGCCAGCAGACAGGGAACTGGAAACACCATATATTTT.

This sequence joins TRBV15 and TRBJ2-1; a possible D gene is TRBD2 (5 bases). V was clipped by 3 bases and J by 7 bases, with 13 bases between them. The CDR3 extends over 14 amino acids. CDR1 is LNHNV and CDR2 is YYDKDF in the germline V gene (reference sequence). CDR3 sequence (DNA): TGTGCCACCAGCAGCATGGACTCCAGGAATGAGCAGTTCTTC. Encoded protein: CATSSMDSRNEQFF.

This chain uses TRBV6-5 with TRBJ2-1; the D gene is possibly TRBD2 (5 bases). From germline, CDR1 is MNHEY and CDR2 SVGAGI. Trimming removed 7 bases from V and 4 bases from J, with 17 bases in between. The CDR3 sequence is 15 residues long. The CDR3 region is CASKRVGLQYNEQFF. Here the CDR3 DNA reads TGTGCCAGCAAACGTGTTGGACTTCAATACAATGAGCAGTTCTTC.

The chain links TRBV13 to TRBJ2-7, with 13 bases lining up with TRBD2. The CDR3 totals 18 residues. V lost 4 bases to trimming and J lost 4 bases; unmatched junction nucleotides: 13. Germline V gene data show CDR1 as PRHDT and CDR2 as FYEKMQ (reference sequence). In DNA form, the CDR3 reads TGTGCCAGCAGCTACCGACGGACTAGCGGGAGTGATAGGTACGAGCAGTACTTC. Amino acid sequence: CASSYRRTSGSDRYEQYF.

The rearrangement joins TRBV7-9 to TRBJ2-7, with D possibly matching TRBD1 (5 bases). The V gene's germline CDR1 is SEHNR and CDR2 FQNEAQ (reference sequence). V was shortened by 5 bases and J by 3 bases, with 14 bases between the two germline ends. This CDR3 contains 14 residues. In DNA, the CDR3 is TGTGCCAGCAGCCCCCAGGACACCCTCTACGAGCAGTACTTC. The encoded protein is CASSPQDTLYEQYF.

The chain is built from TRBV15 and TRBJ2-1, with TRBD2 matching over 14 bases. Germline loops: CDR1 LNHNV, CDR2 YYDKDF (reference sequence). The V and J ends lost 11 bases and 1 base, in that order; junction bases with no gene match: 13. The CDR3 spans 18 residues. CDR3 in DNA: TGTGCCTCGTCGCAGCAGGGACTAGCGGGAGTGTCCTACAATGAGCAGTTCTTC. This codes for CASSQQGLAGVSYNEQFF.

The CDR3 reads CASSPKATGTGLVDLRTEAFF. In DNA form, the CDR3 reads TGCGCCAGCAGCCCCAAGGCTACCGGGACAGGATTAGTGGATCTCCGGACTGAAGCTTTCTTT. The chain is built from TRBV4-3 and TRBJ1-1; 8 bases are shared with TRBD1. Germline lookup yields CDR1 LGHNA and CDR2 YSLEER. Trimming took 4 bases from V and 5 from J; bases not matched to a gene: 27. The CDR3 has 21 residues.

The V and J genes are TRBV14 and TRBJ1-2, with D tentatively TRBD1 (6 bases). CDR1 SGHDN and CDR2 FVKESK come from the germline V gene. This CDR3 spans 12 amino acids. V lost 4 bases and J 8 bases, leaving 11 bases between the germline ends. The CDR3 DNA is TGTGCCAGCAGCCCTTCAGGGGTAGGCTACACCTTC. Translated: CASSPSGVGYTF.